These 6 T cell receptor beta chains were all obtained from the same sample, sequenced in a study of cytomegalovirus exposure and HLA in healthy donors. Only in-frame clones appear in the TCRdb table, and some are missing; sequencing was by immunoSEQ multiplex PCR. The sample consists of tens of thousands of clones, approximately 95% of them appearing once. Sample: PBMCs. The receptors originated from a woman aged 25 to 39 in good health and CMV-seropositive.

The chain uses TRBV28 and TRBJ2-7; a weak D match, TRBD2 (5 bases). The CDR3 has 12 amino acids. CDR1 and CDR2 (germline): MDHEN, SYDVKM. Trimming stripped 6 bases from V and 2 bases from J, with 8 bases between. CDR3 region: CASRRATYEQYF. DNA of the CDR3: TGTGCCAGCAGGAGGGCTACCTACGAGCAGTACTTC.

The chain employs TRBV19 and TRBJ2-7; no definite D call. Trimming left V 3 bases short and J 4 bases short, with 10 bases between. The germline V gene encodes CDR1 LNHDA and CDR2 SQIVND (reference sequence). CDR3 length equals 13 residues. This chain's CDR3 is CASSIAGVYEQYF. The CDR3, as DNA: TGTGCCAGTAGTATTGCTGGAGTGTACGAGCAGTACTTC. The entire variable domain, with the rest obtained from reference TRBV19 and TRBJ2-7, is as follows: DGGITQSPKYLFRKEGQNVTLSCEQNLNHDAMYWYRQDPGQGLRLIYYSQIVNDFQKGDIAEGYSVSREKKESFPLTVTSAQKNPTAFYLCASSIAGVYEQYFGPGTRLTVT.

This rearrangement joins TRBV5-1 to TRBJ2-7; D is possibly TRBD1 (6 bases). CDR1 is SGHRS, CDR2 YFSETQ, per germline. This CDR3 spans 14 amino acids. V shed 0 bases and J shed 3 bases, with 10 bases lying between them. CDR3 DNA: TGCGCCAGCAGCTTGGAAGGCAGGGGCTACGAGCAGTACTTC. Amino acid sequence: CASSLEGRGYEQYF. Looking up the rest from reference TRBV5-1 and TRBJ2-7 gives the full variable domain: KAGVTQTPRYLIKTRGQQVTLSCSPISGHRSVSWYQQTPGQGLQFLFEYFSETQRNKGNFPGRFSGRQFSNSRSEMNVSTLELGDSALYLCASSLEGRGYEQYFGPGTRLTVT.

This clone was seen just once. V is TRBV10-3 and J is TRBJ2-5; D is uncertain. This CDR3 has 12 amino acids. The V end lost 3 bases, the J end lost 1 base, and 3 bases lay between the germline ends. In germline, CDR1 is ENHRY, CDR2 SYGVKD. The DNA of the CDR3 is TGTGCCATCAGTGACGGCCAAGAGACCCAGTACTTC. Translating gives CAISDGQETQYF.

In its sample, this clone was seen once. This rearrangement joins TRBV19 to TRBJ1-2; 7 positions agree with TRBD1. CDR3 size: 15 residues. Germline V lookup: CDR1 LNHDA, CDR2 SQIVND (reference sequence). After removal of 1 base from V and 2 bases from J, the junction contained 4 bases not matched to a gene. For the CDR3, the DNA is TGTGCCAGTAGTATAGGACAGGGTGGCAACTATGGCTACACCTTC. Its protein product is CASSIGQGGNYGYTF. Together with reference TRBV19 and TRBJ1-2, the CDR3 gives the full variable domain: DGGITQSPKYLFRKEGQNVTLSCEQNLNHDAMYWYRQDPGQGLRLIYYSQIVNDFQKGDIAEGYSVSREKKESFPLTVTSAQKNPTAFYLCASSIGQGGNYGYTFGSGTRLTVV.

The chain employs TRBV6-1 and TRBJ1-2, with 9 bases that match TRBD1. V gave up 0 bases and J gave up 5 bases; unmatched junction bases: 13. This CDR3 is 18 amino acids long. CDR1 and CDR2 (germline): MNHNS, SASEGT. DNA of the CDR3: TGTGCCAGCAGTGAAGCCCCCGAAAGGACAGGGGCCCTATATGGCTACACCTTC. This codes for CASSEAPERTGALYGYTF.